These 9 T cell receptor beta chains originate from one sample sequenced in a study of T-cell memory formation after mild COVID-19. TCRdb itself ran the 5' RACE reads through MiXCR, one entry per CDR3 protein. This repertoire shows about 440,000 distinct CDR3 sequences, around 20% found once; its top ten account for approximately 8.4%. Sequenced material: PBMCs or a T cell subset sorted from them (not recorded which). These receptors were collected from an adult woman who had mild COVID-19 (a few samples of this study predate the infection). Cell type and time point are not known.

V gene TRBV5-1 combines with J gene TRBJ2-3; D gene ambiguous. CDR3 length: 15 residues. CDR1 and CDR2 (germline): SGHRS, YFSETQ. V was trimmed by 1 base and J by 2 bases, leaving 11 bases between them. CDR3 sequence reads: CASSLLPLLTDTQYF. CDR3 nucleotide sequence: TGCGCCAGCAGCTTGTTACCTCTGCTCACAGATACGCAGTATTTT. Full variable domain (outside the CDR3, taken from reference TRBV5-1 and TRBJ2-3): KAGVTQTPRYLIKTRGQQVTLSCSPISGHRSVSWYQQTPGQGLQFLFEYFSETQRNKGNFPGRFSGRQFSNSRSEMNVSTLELGDSALYLCASSLLPLLTDTQYFGPGTRLTVL.

This clonotype was seen only a few times. This sequence joins TRBV24-1 and TRBJ2-1; 12 bases line up with TRBD1. V shed 5 bases, J shed 8 bases, and the junction held 3 bases outside the gene matches. Germline V CDR1 and CDR2: KGHDR, SFDVKD. CDR3 length: 14 amino acids. The CDR3 nucleotides read TGTGCCACCAGTGGGGACAGGGGGCATGATGAGCAGTTCTTC. Protein: CATSGDRGHDEQFF.

V gene TRBV24-1 combines with J gene TRBJ2-1; D unclear. Trimming shortened V by 9 bases and J by 8 bases, and 22 bases separated the two germline ends. This CDR3 has 15 amino acids. The germline CDR1 and CDR2 sequences are KGHDR and SFDVKD. For the CDR3, the DNA is TGTGCCACCTCGGACGGCCACCACCCGTCTGATGAGCAGTTCTTC. Translating it yields CATSDGHHPSDEQFF.

The chain recombines TRBV24-1 with TRBJ2-5, with D perhaps TRBD1 (5 bases). Germline V gene lookup returns CDR1 KGHDR and CDR2 SFDVKD. V dropped 0 bases and J dropped 9 bases, with 16 bases sitting between them. The CDR3 contains 15 residues. The CDR3 DNA is TGTGCCACCAGTGATTTGGACCAGGGTGTTGAGGCCCAGTACTTC. Translated: CATSDLDQGVEAQYF.

J is TRBJ2-1 and V is TRBV7-6; 7 nucleotides align to TRBD2. Germline V gene data show CDR1 as SGHVS and CDR2 as FNYEAQ. The J segment lost 8 bases and the V segment lost 1 base, leaving 11 bases of the junction unmatched. The CDR3 is made up of 16 amino acids. Written as DNA, the CDR3 is TGTGCCAGCAGCTTAGTTGTTCCCAGCGGGATTGATGAGCAGTTCTTC. It is translated as CASSLVVPSGIDEQFF.

The V call is TRBV7-2, the J call TRBJ2-2, with D perhaps assigned TRBD1 or TRBD2 (5 bases each). With 3 bases removed from V and 0 bases from J, the gap between germline ends came to 17 bases. The CDR3 contains 18 residues. Germline V gives CDR1 SGHTA, CDR2 FQGNSA. CDR3 sequence (DNA): TGTGCCAGCAGCTTGGGGGTATATGCCTGGGCGAACACCGGGGAGCTGTTTTTT. Amino acids: CASSLGVYAWANTGELFF.

The genes are TRBV12-3 or TRBV12-4 and TRBJ2-1, with 10 positions matching TRBD2. There are 19 residues in the CDR3. J was trimmed by 0 bases and V by 6 bases; bases with no gene match: 14. In nucleotides, the CDR3 is TGTGCCAGCAGCCCACGGTGGCTAGCGGGAGACTTCTCCTACAATGAGCAGTTCTTC. It specifies CASSPRWLAGDFSYNEQFF.

The chain links TRBV29-1 to TRBJ2-5, with 7 bases identical to TRBD2. CDR3 size: 12 residues. V dropped 3 bases and J dropped 5; count of bases not matched to a gene: 3. Germline V gives CDR1 SQVTM, CDR2 ANQGSEA. CDR3 bases: TGCAGCGTTGATCGTAGCGGGGAGACCCAGTACTTC. It specifies CSVDRSGETQYF.

J is TRBJ2-3 and V is TRBV2; D could derive from TRBD1 or TRBD2 (6 bases each). Germline values: CDR1 SNHLY, CDR2 FYNNEI. This CDR3 is built from 14 residues. V lost 1 base and J lost 9, with 14 bases in between. The CDR3 sequence: CASSEGRGLGTQYF. CDR3 in DNA: TGTGCCAGCAGTGAAGGTCGGGGGCTGGGGACGCAGTATTTT.